One and the same sample provided the 5 T cell receptor beta chains below, sequenced in a study of blood T cell repertoires in COVID-19. TCRdb's table, derived via immunoSEQ multiplex PCR, lists solely in-frame clones and lacks some. The sample includes roughly 120,000 clones, over 60% of them seen just once. The sequencing input was peripheral blood. The source is a woman older than 75 with active or convalescent COVID-19.

This chain uses TRBV5-1 with TRBJ2-7; 13 nucleotides match TRBD2. There are 12 residues in the CDR3. Trimming at V came to 6 bases and at J to 7 bases, leaving 1 base not matched to a gene. The germline V gene has CDR1 SGHRS and CDR2 YFSETQ. The CDR3 DNA reads TGCGCCAGCATGGGACTAGCGGGAGAGCAGTACTTC. This encodes CASMGLAGEQYF.

The V and J genes are TRBV2 and TRBJ2-3; 7 bases agree with TRBD1. V shed 4 bases, J shed 7 bases, and the junction held 11 bases outside the gene matches. There are 15 residues in the CDR3. Germline V lookup: CDR1 SNHLY, CDR2 FYNNEI. This chain's CDR3 is CASSANRGMGNTQYF. CDR3 nucleotides: TGTGCCAGCAGTGCCAACAGGGGAATGGGAAATACGCAGTATTTT.

This rearrangement joins TRBV15 to TRBJ2-7, with TRBD1 matching 7 bases. The CDR3 sequence is 14 residues long. Trimming cost V 2 bases and J 0 bases; bases outside gene matches: 1. Germline loops: CDR1 LNHNV, CDR2 YYDKDF (reference sequence). The CDR3 DNA reads as TGTGCCACCAGCAGACGGGACAGCTCCTACGAGCAGTACTTC. It is translated as CATSRRDSSYEQYF.

V is TRBV30 and J is TRBJ1-2; tentatively, D is TRBD1 (6 bases). Germline CDR1 and CDR2: GTSNPN and SVGIG (reference sequence). The V end lost 2 bases, the J end lost 3 bases, and 16 bases lay between the germline ends. This CDR3 spans 15 amino acids. CDR3 region: CAWSFLGGPDYGYTF. CDR3 sequence (DNA): TGTGCCTGGAGTTTCTTGGGGGGGCCCGACTATGGCTACACCTTC.

The chain carries TRBV6-1 and TRBJ2-3, with TRBD2 as a possible D gene (6 bases). The CDR3 sequence is 13 residues long. CDR1 is MNHNS and CDR2 is SASEGT in the germline V gene. The germline V and J ends were trimmed by 5 bases and 6 bases, with 12 bases remaining between them. The DNA of the CDR3 is TGTGCCAGCAGTTATCCGGGAGCGGATACGCAGTATTTT. Translation: CASSYPGADTQYF.